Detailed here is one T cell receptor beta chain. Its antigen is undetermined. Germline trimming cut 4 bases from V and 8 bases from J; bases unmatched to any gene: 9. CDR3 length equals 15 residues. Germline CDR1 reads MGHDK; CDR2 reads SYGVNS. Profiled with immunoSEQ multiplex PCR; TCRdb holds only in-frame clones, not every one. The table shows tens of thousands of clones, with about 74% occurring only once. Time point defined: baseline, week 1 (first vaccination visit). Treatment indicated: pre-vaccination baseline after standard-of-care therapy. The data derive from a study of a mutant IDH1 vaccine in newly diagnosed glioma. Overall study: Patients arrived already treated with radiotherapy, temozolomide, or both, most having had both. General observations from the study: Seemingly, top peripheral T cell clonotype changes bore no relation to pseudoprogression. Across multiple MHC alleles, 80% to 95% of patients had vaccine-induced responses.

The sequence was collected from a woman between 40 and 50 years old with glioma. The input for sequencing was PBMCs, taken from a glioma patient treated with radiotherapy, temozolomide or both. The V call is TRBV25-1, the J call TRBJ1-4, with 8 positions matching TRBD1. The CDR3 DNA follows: TGTGCCAGCAGTGTCGAGACAGGGGCCAGGGAAAAACTGTTTTTT. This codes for CASSVETGAREKLFF. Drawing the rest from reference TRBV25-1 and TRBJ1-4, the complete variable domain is EADIYQTPRYLVIGTGKKITLECSQTMGHDKMYWYQQDPGMELHLIHYSYGVNSTEKGDLSSESTVSRIRTEHFPLTLESARPSHTSQYLCASSVETGAREKLFFGSGTQLSVL.